This T cell receptor beta chain was recorded in a study of blood T cell repertoires in COVID-19. At the level of the study: There were acute and convalescent COVID-19 samples, and they came from the United States, Italy and Spain.

V was shortened by 5 bases and J by 4 bases, with 15 bases between the two germline ends. The germline V gene has CDR1 MGHRA and CDR2 YSYEKL. This CDR3 has 14 amino acids. Within the 2 weeks before study entry, each person in the exposed group met a COVID-19 case. Only in-frame clones appear in the TCRdb table, and some are missing; sequencing was by immunoSEQ multiplex PCR. The data contain over 200,000 clones, 90% of them singletons. The sequence came from a man aged 25-45 years who had been exposed to COVID-19. V and J are TRBV4-1 and TRBJ2-7; D might be TRBD1 (5 bases). Sequencing was done on a sample of PBMCs or T cells enriched from blood (not recorded which). In DNA form, the CDR3 reads TGCGCCAGCAGCGGGCAAAGGGGTAGGTACGAGCAGTACTTC. This translates into CASSGQRGRYEQYF.